Listed below are T cell receptor beta chains from one sample, sequenced in a study of T cells in Graves' hyperthyroidism and ophthalmopathy. TCRdb re-derived calls from the multiplex PCR reads in MiXCR, one entry per CDR3 protein. The sample shows about 690,000 distinct CDR3 sequences, around a sixth of them seen only once. What was sequenced was blood. These TCRs come from a man in his forties or fifties with Graves' hyperthyroidism. The CDR3 runs from the conserved cysteine through the conserved F or W. The D gene is left open where the match is weak. A clone size is listed for some rows: how often the clone was seen (once, few, many), or a class if it is expanded.

v_gene	d_gene	j_gene	abundance	CDR3nt	CDR3aa
TRBV12-3/TRBV12-4	NA	TRBJ2-7	many	TGTGCCAGCAGTTTAACATGGGGAGACGAGCAGTACTTC	CASSLTWGDEQYF
TRBV3-1	TRBD1	TRBJ2-7	NA	TGTGCCAGCAGCCAAGGGGGTCTGGACAGGGGATACGAGCAGTACTTC	CASSQGGLDRGYEQYF
TRBV25-1	TRBD1	TRBJ2-7	many	TGTGCCAGCAGTGACGGGACAGGGGGAGCCTACGAGCAGTACTTC	CASSDGTGGAYEQYF
TRBV24-1	NA	TRBJ2-7	many	TGTGCCACCAGTGATGCCTCCAGGGACGAGCAGTACTTC	CATSDASRDEQYF
TRBV27	NA	TRBJ2-1	many	TGTGCCAGCAGTTTATCGGCCCCCAATGCGGATCCCTCTAGCTATGAGCAGTTCTTC	CASSLSAPNADPSSYEQFF
TRBV30	NA	TRBJ1-2	many	TGTGCCTGGCTCGAACCCTCTTTGGGCTACACCTTC	CAWLEPSLGYTF
TRBV6-2/TRBV6-3	NA	TRBJ2-7	many	TGTGCCAGCAGCCGTAGCGGCTACGAGCAGTACTTC	CASSRSGYEQYF
TRBV12-3/TRBV12-4	NA	TRBJ2-3	many	TGTGCCAGCAGTTCCCCTCCCCCCGGAGTTAAAGATACGCAGTATTTT	CASSSPPPGVKDTQYF
TRBV27	TRBD2	TRBJ2-2	NA	TGTGCCAGCTCCCTAGCGGATAACACCGGGGAGCTGTTTTTT	CASSLADNTGELFF
TRBV4-1	TRBD1	TRBJ2-5	few	TGCGCCAGCAGCCAAGCGGAGGGACAGGGTAAGGAGACCCAGTACTTC	CASSQAEGQGKETQYF
TRBV28	NA	TRBJ2-3	many	TGTGCCAGCAGTTTAAAGCCGAGCACAGATACGCAGTATTTT	CASSLKPSTDTQYF
TRBV10-3	NA	TRBJ2-2	NA	TGTGCCATCAGTGTTAGGGAGACCGGGGAGCTGTTTTTT	CAISVRETGELFF
TRBV30	NA	TRBJ2-1	many	TGTGCCTGGAGTGTACCAGACGGCAATGAGCAGTTCTTC	CAWSVPDGNEQFF
TRBV3-1	TRBD1	TRBJ2-3	many	TGTGCCAGCAGCCAAGATAAGGGACAGGCCACAGATACGCAGTATTTT	CASSQDKGQATDTQYF
TRBV12-3/TRBV12-4	NA	TRBJ1-2	many	TGTGCCAGCAGTCCCGCAGGGAGGCATGGCTACACCTTC	CASSPAGRHGYTF
TRBV6-2/TRBV6-3	TRBD2	TRBJ2-1	many	TGTGCCAGCCGAGGAAGCGGGAGTCTCGGTGAGCAGTTCTTC	CASRGSGSLGEQFF
TRBV4-1	NA	TRBJ2-1	many	TGTGCCAGCAGCCAGGGACTGTACAATGAGCAGTTCTTC	CASSQGLYNEQFF
TRBV7-3	NA	TRBJ2-2	many	TGTGCCAGCAGTACACAGGCGAACACCGGGGAGCTGTTTTTT	CASSTQANTGELFF
TRBV11-2	NA	TRBJ2-1	many	TGTACCAGCAGCTTAGATTACGGGAGACACGGTGAGCAGTTCTTC	CTSSLDYGRHGEQFF
TRBV12-3/TRBV12-4	NA	TRBJ2-1	few	TGTGCCAGCAGTGTAAATACAGCAAACAATGAGCAGTTCTTC	CASSVNTANNEQFF
TRBV24-1	NA	TRBJ2-6	NA	TGTGCCACCTCCGACAGGAACTCTGGGGCCAACGTCCTGACTTTC	CATSDRNSGANVLTF
TRBV24-1	NA	TRBJ1-4	many	TGTGCCACCAGTGATCCGGGTGTCGCTAATGAAAAACTGTTTTTT	CATSDPGVANEKLFF
TRBV9	TRBD2	TRBJ2-1	many	TGTGCCAGCAGCCCTGGGACTAACTACAATGAGCAGTTCTTC	CASSPGTNYNEQFF
TRBV20-1	TRBD2	TRBJ2-7	NA	TGCAGTGCTAGAGGGACTAGCGGTTACGAGCAGTACTTC	CSARGTSGYEQYF
TRBV7-3	NA	TRBJ2-7	NA	TGTGCCAGCAGCTTCTGGGACGGATACGAGCAGTACTTC	CASSFWDGYEQYF
TRBV2	TRBD1	TRBJ1-2	many	TGTGCCAGCAGTGAAAACAGGGGTGCTGGCTACACCTTC	CASSENRGAGYTF
TRBV28	TRBD1	TRBJ1-5	few	TGTGCCAGCAGCAATACAGGGGAGGATCAGCCCCAGCATTTT	CASSNTGEDQPQHF
TRBV27	NA	TRBJ2-3	many	TGTGCCAGCAGTTTAACAACCACAGATACGCAGTATTTT	CASSLTTTDTQYF
TRBV6-1	NA	TRBJ1-1	many	TGTGCCAGCATTCAGAGGCAGGGCGGAACTGAAGCTTTCTTT	CASIQRQGGTEAFF
TRBV4-1	NA	TRBJ2-1	few	TGCGCCAGCAGCCAAGAGCTAAACTCCTACAATGAGCAGTTCTTC	CASSQELNSYNEQFF
TRBV3-1	TRBD1	TRBJ1-1	many	TGTGCCAGCAGCCGCGGACAGGGGAGGACTGAAGCTTTCTTT	CASSRGQGRTEAFF
TRBV20-1	TRBD2	TRBJ2-1	many	TGCAGTGCTAGTCCCTTGACTAGCGGGGATTACAATGAGCAGTTCTTC	CSASPLTSGDYNEQFF
TRBV6-1	NA	TRBJ1-4	NA	TGTGCCAGCAGTCCCGGACGATTGAATGAAAAACTGTTTTTT	CASSPGRLNEKLFF
TRBV7-9	NA	TRBJ2-1	NA	TGTGCCAGCAGCTTGCTCGAGCACTACAATGAGCAGTTCTTC	CASSLLEHYNEQFF
TRBV6-5	NA	TRBJ1-1	NA	TGTGCCAGCAGTTACCGGGGGGGGATTGAAGCTTTCTTT	CASSYRGGIEAFF